A selection of T cell receptor beta chains follows, all from one sample in a study of T cells in Graves' hyperthyroidism and ophthalmopathy. TCRdb reprocessed the multiplex PCR reads via MiXCR and lists one record per CDR3 protein. This sample has 540,000 or so distinct CDR3 sequences, with 15% to 17% found just once. Sample: blood. The source of these receptors is a woman in her twenties or thirties with Graves' hyperthyroidism. Both conserved end residues are trimmed from each CDR3. The D gene is left open where the match is weak.

D | J | V | CDR3
- | TRBJ1-5 | TRBV12-5 | ASGFQYRDISNQPQH
TRBD1 | TRBJ1-5 | TRBV20-1 | SARAGTGGKIGNQPQH
- | TRBJ2-1 | TRBV18 | ASSTTRQFQGEQF
- | TRBJ1-3 | TRBV18 | ASSPPSVGPSGNTIY
- | TRBJ1-2 | TRBV6-1 | ASSNDRDYGYT
- | TRBJ1-2 | TRBV5-1 | ASSSTGTTDGYT
- | TRBJ2-1 | TRBV6-1 | ASGGVQF
TRBD2 | TRBJ2-1 | TRBV7-9 | ASRTSGKNEQF
TRBD2 | TRBJ2-7 | TRBV11-2 | ASSLALNPGLAGIYEQY
- | TRBJ1-5 | TRBV12-3/TRBV12-4 | ASSRDPLGPQH
TRBD2 | TRBJ2-3 | TRBV15 | ATSRASGGSTDTQY
- | TRBJ2-7 | TRBV12-3/TRBV12-4 | ASSSGYSYEQY
- | TRBJ1-1 | TRBV7-8 | ASSLRVGVGTEAF
- | TRBJ2-7 | TRBV7-9 | ASSLSHITYEQY